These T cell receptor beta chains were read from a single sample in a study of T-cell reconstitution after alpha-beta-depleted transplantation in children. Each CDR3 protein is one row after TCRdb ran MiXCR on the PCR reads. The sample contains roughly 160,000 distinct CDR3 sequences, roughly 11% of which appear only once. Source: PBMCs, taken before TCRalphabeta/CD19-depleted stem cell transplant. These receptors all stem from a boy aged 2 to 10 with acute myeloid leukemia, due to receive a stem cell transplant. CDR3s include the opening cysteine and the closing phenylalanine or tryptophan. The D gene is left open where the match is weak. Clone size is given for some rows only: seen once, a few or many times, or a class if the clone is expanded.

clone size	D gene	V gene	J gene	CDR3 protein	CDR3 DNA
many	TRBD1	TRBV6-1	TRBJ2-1	CASSTGGRNEQFF	TGTGCCAGCAGTACAGGGGGAAGGAATGAGCAGTTCTTC
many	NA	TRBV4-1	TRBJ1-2	CASSQVIDANYGYTF	TGCGCCAGCAGCCAAGTGATCGACGCTAACTATGGCTACACCTTC
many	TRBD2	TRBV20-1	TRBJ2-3	CSAHTSGGGTDTQYF	TGCAGTGCTCACACCAGCGGGGGAGGGACAGATACGCAGTATTTT
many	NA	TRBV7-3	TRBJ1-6	CASSTHVNSPLHF	TGTGCCAGCAGCACCCACGTAAATTCACCCCTCCACTTT
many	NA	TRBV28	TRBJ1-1	CASSPGGAGNTEAFF	TGTGCCAGCAGCCCCGGGGGGGCCGGGAACACTGAAGCTTTCTTT
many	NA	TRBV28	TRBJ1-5	CASWGGGSNQPQHF	TGTGCCTCCTGGGGGGGAGGGAGCAATCAGCCCCAGCATTTT
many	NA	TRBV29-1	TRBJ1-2	CSVEVGFYGYTF	TGCAGCGTTGAGGTGGGGTTCTATGGCTACACCTTC
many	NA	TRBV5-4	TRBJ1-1	CASSSEGLGVPVPHTEAFF	TGTGCCAGCAGCTCCGAGGGTTTGGGGGTTCCGGTCCCCCACACTGAAGCTTTCTTT
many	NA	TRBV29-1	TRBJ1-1	CSVGTGNTEAFF	TGCAGCGTGGGTACAGGGAACACTGAAGCTTTCTTT
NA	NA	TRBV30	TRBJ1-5	CAWSPSSGSLLPQHF	TGTGCCTGGAGTCCCTCGTCCGGGAGTCTTTTGCCCCAGCATTTT
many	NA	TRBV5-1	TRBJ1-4	CASSLIEATNEKLFF	TGCGCCAGCAGCTTGATTGAGGCAACTAATGAAAAACTGTTTTTT
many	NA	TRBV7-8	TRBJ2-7	CASSLAGDPALEQYF	TGTGCCAGCAGCTTAGCGGGCGACCCTGCTTTGGAGCAGTACTTC
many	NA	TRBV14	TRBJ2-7	CASSQGLYSYEQYF	TGTGCCAGCAGCCAAGGGCTCTACAGCTACGAGCAGTACTTC
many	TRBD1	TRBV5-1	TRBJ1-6	CASRETGGASYNSPLHF	TGCGCCAGCAGAGAAACAGGGGGCGCGTCCTATAATTCACCCCTCCACTTT
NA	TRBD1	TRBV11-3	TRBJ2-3	CASSLGATGITDTQYF	TGTGCCAGCAGCTTAGGGGCGACAGGGATCACAGATACGCAGTATTTT
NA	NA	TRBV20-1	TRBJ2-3	CSAPTPGPLTSTDTQYF	TGCAGTGCTCCGACGCCTGGGCCATTAACTAGCACAGATACGCAGTATTTT
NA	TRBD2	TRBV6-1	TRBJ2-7	CASSREGSGSNMRYEQYF	TGTGCCAGCAGCCGCGAGGGGAGCGGGAGTAATATGCGGTACGAGCAGTACTTC
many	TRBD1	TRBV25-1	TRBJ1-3	CASSGLQYGGTGRTSGNTIYF	TGTGCCAGCAGTGGCCTACAATATGGGGGGACAGGCCGGACCTCTGGAAACACCATATATTTT
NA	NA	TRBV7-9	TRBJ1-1	CTSSPLRNTEAFF	TGTACCAGCAGCCCCCTTAGGAACACAGAAGCTTTCTTC
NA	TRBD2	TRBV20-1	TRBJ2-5	CSAPSSEREPMYQETQYF	TGCAGTGCGCCGTCTTCCGAGCGGGAGCCCATGTACCAAGAGACCCAGTACTTC
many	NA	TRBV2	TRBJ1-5	CASSDREGNQPQHF	TGTGCCAGCAGTGACAGGGAGGGCAATCAGCCCCAGCATTTT
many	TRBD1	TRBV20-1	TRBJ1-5	CSAVTGDQPQHF	TGCAGTGCTGTCACAGGGGATCAGCCCCAGCATTTT
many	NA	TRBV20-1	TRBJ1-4	CSANRGLASTNEKLFF	TGCAGTGCTAACCGGGGGTTGGCCTCAACTAATGAAAAACTGTTTTTT
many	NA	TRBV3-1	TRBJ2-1	CASSILGPTNEQFF	TGTGCCAGCAGCATACTGGGACCGACGAATGAGCAGTTCTTC
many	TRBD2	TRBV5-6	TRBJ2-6	CASTRGVGSGANVLTF	TGTGCCAGCACCCGGGGGGTTGGCTCTGGGGCCAACGTCCTGACTTTC
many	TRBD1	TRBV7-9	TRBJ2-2	CASSPGRTGQDTGELFF	TGTGCCAGCAGCCCCGGAAGGACAGGGCAGGACACCGGGGAGCTGTTTTTT
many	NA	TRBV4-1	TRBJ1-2	CASSQGRGLRPYGYTF	TGCGCCAGCAGCCAAGGGCGGGGGCTTCGGCCCTATGGCTACACCTTC
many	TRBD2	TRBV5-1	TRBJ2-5	CASRQGLADQETQYF	TGCGCCAGCCGTCAGGGACTAGCAGATCAAGAGACCCAGTACTTC
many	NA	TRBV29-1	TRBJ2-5	CSVARGTQETQYF	TGCAGCGTTGCTAGAGGGACACAAGAGACCCAGTACTTC
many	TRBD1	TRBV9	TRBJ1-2	CASSPGQGPNYGYTF	TGTGCCAGCAGCCCCGGACAGGGGCCTAACTATGGCTACACCTTC
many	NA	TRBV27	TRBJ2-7	CASSLTLPTRVAYEQYF	TGTGCCAGCAGTTTAACCCTCCCAACTAGAGTGGCCTACGAGCAGTACTTC
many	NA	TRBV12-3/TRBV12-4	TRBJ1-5	CASSFRSGGGNQPQHF	TGTGCCAGCAGTTTTCGTTCGGGGGGAGGCAATCAGCCCCAGCATTTT
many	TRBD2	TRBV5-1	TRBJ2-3	CASSRITSGGFTDTQYF	TGCGCCAGCAGCCGAATTACTAGCGGGGGGTTCACAGATACGCAGTATTTT
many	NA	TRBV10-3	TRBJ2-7	CAASGLPSYEQYF	TGTGCCGCTTCGGGACTCCCAAGCTACGAGCAGTACTTC
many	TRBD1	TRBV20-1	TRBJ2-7	CSAPRTGIYEQYF	TGCAGTGCTCCCCGGACAGGAATCTACGAGCAGTACTTC
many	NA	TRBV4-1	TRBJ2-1	CASSHQIEQFF	TGCGCCAGCAGCCATCAGATTGAGCAGTTCTTC
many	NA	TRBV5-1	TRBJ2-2	CASRGSSLTGELFF	TGCGCCAGCAGGGGGTCCAGCCTCACCGGGGAGCTGTTTTTT
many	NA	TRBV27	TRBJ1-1	CASSSDYLNTEAFF	TGTGCCAGCAGTTCGGACTATCTGAACACTGAAGCTTTCTTT
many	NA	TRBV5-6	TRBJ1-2	CASSLRGSYGYTF	TGTGCCAGCAGCTTGCGGGGATCCTATGGCTACACCTTC
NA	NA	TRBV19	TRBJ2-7	CASSRFDGKYEQYF	TGTGCCAGTAGTAGGTTTGACGGGAAATACGAGCAGTACTTC
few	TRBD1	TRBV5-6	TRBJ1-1	CASSLDLRQGRTEAFF	TGTGCCAGCAGCTTGGACCTACGACAGGGTAGAACTGAAGCTTTCTTT
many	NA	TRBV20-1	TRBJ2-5	CSAREGLLQETQYF	TGCAGTGCTAGAGAGGGACTTCTACAAGAGACCCAGTACTTC
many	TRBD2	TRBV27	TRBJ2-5	CASGGGVQETQYF	TGTGCCAGCGGGGGAGGGGTCCAAGAGACCCAGTACTTC
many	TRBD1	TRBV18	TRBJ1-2	CASSPRTGDLHGYTF	TGTGCCAGCTCACCTCGGACAGGGGACCTCCATGGCTACACCTTC
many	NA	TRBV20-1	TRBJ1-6	CSARDGGAHNSPLHF	TGCAGTGCTAGAGATGGGGGCGCCCATAATTCACCCCTCCACTTT
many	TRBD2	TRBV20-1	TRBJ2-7	CSAHQGLAGSYEQYF	TGCAGTGCCCATCAGGGACTAGCGGGATCCTACGAGCAGTACTTC
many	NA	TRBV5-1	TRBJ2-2	CASSPGTGNTGELFF	TGCGCCAGCAGTCCCGGCACAGGGAACACCGGGGAGCTGTTTTTT
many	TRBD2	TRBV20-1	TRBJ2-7	CSARGDGASGSINEQYF	TGCAGTGCTAGAGGTGATGGAGCTAGCGGGAGTATTAACGAGCAGTACTTC
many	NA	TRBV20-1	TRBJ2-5	CSARAGDGGETQYF	TGCAGTGCTAGAGCAGGGGACGGTGGGGAGACCCAGTACTTC
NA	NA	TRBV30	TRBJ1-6	CAGGTPGQNSPLHF	TGTGCCGGGGGAACGCCGGGCCAAAATTCACCCCTCCACTTT
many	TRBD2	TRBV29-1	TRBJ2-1	CSTGLAGGGEQFF	TGCAGCACCGGACTAGCGGGAGGCGGTGAGCAGTTCTTC
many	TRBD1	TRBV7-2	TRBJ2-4	CASSKTGAAKNIQYF	TGTGCCAGCAGCAAAACAGGGGCGGCCAAAAACATTCAGTACTTC
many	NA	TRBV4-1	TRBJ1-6	CASSPGQSSYNSPLHF	TGCGCCAGCAGCCCCGGACAGAGCTCCTATAATTCACCCCTCCACTTT
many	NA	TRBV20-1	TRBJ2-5	CSARVWVGETQYF	TGCAGTGCTAGAGTGTGGGTTGGAGAGACCCAGTACTTC